What follows is one T cell receptor (beta chain) and its context. Its antigen is currently unknown. V shed 6 bases and J 2 bases; nucleotides not matched to a gene: 5. This CDR3 region has 13 residues. Germline V gene lookup returns CDR1 DFQATT and CDR2 SNEGSKA (reference sequence). This sample was taken from a study of vaccination and CD4 T cells after COVID-19. Sequenced with the Oncomine TCR Beta short-read assay was DNA taken from cultured CD4+ T cells. Using its own MiXCR run on the PCR reads, TCRdb lists one record per CDR3 protein. The sample contains about 7,000 distinct CDR3 sequences, 74% of which appear only once. The treatment here: 10-day PBMC culture with coronavirus spike peptide pools or control peptides (ViraFEST assay).

The receptor's source is a human donor who had recovered from COVID-19. Sequencing was done on a sample of CD4+ T cells from blood, cultured in vitro. The V gene is TRBV20-1, the J gene TRBJ2-5, with 8 bases fitting TRBD2. This chain's CDR3 is CSALGTSQETQYF. CDR3 coding DNA: TGCAGTGCCCTTGGGACTAGTCAAGAGACCCAGTACTTC.